Following are 27 T cell receptor beta chains from one sample sequenced in a study of blood T cell repertoires in COVID-19 (dated by TCRdb to between 2020 and 2021). The receptor library was made with the immunoSEQ multiplex PCR assay. Not all clones reach the TCRdb copy of this immuneACCESS table, which keeps in-frame sequences only. Checked studies attribute under half of the gap to unresolved V genes and leave the rest unexplained. This sample gives over 200,000 clones in total; roughly 80% of them show up just once. Together, the top ten hold 4% to 5.5% of the sample. Sequencing was performed on peripheral blood. All receptors derive from a human donor in a cohort sampled during active COVID-19.

V usage is TRBV4-1 and J usage is TRBJ1-2; the D gene is possibly TRBD1 (5 bases). The V gene's germline CDR1 is MGHRA and CDR2 YSYEKL. V was shortened by 1 base and J by 5 bases, with 14 bases between the two germline ends. There are 15 residues in the CDR3. CDR3 bases: TGCGCCAGCAGCCAAGGACGCGGGGGTGGATATGGCTACACCTTC. Translation: CASSQGRGGGYGYTF.

This chain connects TRBV25-1 to TRBJ1-5; 7 bases line up with TRBD1. Germline V gene lookup returns CDR1 MGHDK and CDR2 SYGVNS. The trim removed 8 bases at V and 5 bases at J, leaving 12 bases unmatched. This CDR3 has 15 amino acids. The CDR3 DNA sequence: TGTGCCAGCGAGCCACCACGAGGGGGCGATCAGCCCCAGCATTTT. Its protein product is CASEPPRGGDQPQHF.

The rearrangement joins TRBV9 to TRBJ2-7; 8 bases line up with TRBD1. The CDR3 covers 14 residues. The ends lost 4 bases at V and 6 bases at J; junction bases unmatched: 9. Germline CDR1 SGDLS, CDR2 YYNGEE. The CDR3 sequence: CASSIRTGSGEQYF. For the CDR3, the DNA is TGTGCCAGCAGCATAAGGACAGGGTCGGGCGAGCAGTACTTC.

The rearrangement links TRBV18 to TRBJ2-2, with TRBD2 identical over 12 bases. The J segment lost 3 bases and the V segment lost 6 bases, leaving 2 bases of the junction unmatched. Per the germline V gene, CDR1 is KGHSH and CDR2 is LQKENI. This CDR3 has 15 residues. This CDR3 is CASSGLAGYTGELFF. In nucleotides, the CDR3 is TGTGCCAGCTCCGGACTAGCGGGATACACCGGGGAGCTGTTTTTT.

This chain links TRBV7-3 with TRBJ2-3; maybe TRBD2 (5 bases). Germline V CDR1 and CDR2: SGHTA, FQGTGA. The CDR3 spans 14 residues. Trimming shortened V by 7 bases and J by 4 bases, and 15 bases separated the two germline ends. Here the CDR3 reads CASTSGKGADTQYF. CDR3 nucleotide sequence: TGTGCCAGCACTTCGGGAAAGGGTGCAGATACGCAGTATTTT.

The V gene is TRBV6-2 or TRBV6-3, the J gene TRBJ2-5; D is ambiguous. Looked up from germline, CDR1 is MNHEY and CDR2 is SVGEGT. This CDR3 comprises 13 residues. Trimming pared 5 bases from V and 5 bases from J, leaving 12 bases between. CDR3 residues: CASSPNEVETQYF. DNA of the CDR3: TGTGCCAGCAGTCCCAACGAGGTTGAGACCCAGTACTTC.

The J gene is TRBJ2-7, the V gene TRBV29-1, with D tentatively TRBD1 (6 bases). V was clipped by 6 bases and J by 2 bases, with 14 bases between them. This CDR3 comprises 13 residues. Germline CDR1 and CDR2: SQVTM and ANQGSEA. CDR3 bases: TGCAGCGTCACAGGGAACCCCACCTACGAGCAGTACTTC. Translating it yields CSVTGNPTYEQYF.

The genes are TRBV7-2 and TRBJ2-7; possible D gene TRBD2, 5 bases. Germline V gives CDR1 SGHTA, CDR2 FQGNSA. CDR3 length equals 14 residues. Trimming removed 1 base at V and 12 bases at J, with 19 bases between. This CDR3 is CASSLEAVMGARYF. In DNA form, the CDR3 reads TGTGCCAGCAGCTTAGAAGCAGTTATGGGAGCCCGGTACTTC.

This chain uses TRBV2 with TRBJ1-2; D is possibly TRBD1 (5 bases). This CDR3 comprises 13 residues. CDR1 and CDR2 from the germline V gene are SNHLY and FYNNEI. Trimming cost V 9 bases and J 8 bases, with 19 bases left between them. The CDR3: CASGGRPFWGYTF. The CDR3 DNA reads as TGTGCCAGTGGGGGGAGGCCCTTTTGGGGCTACACCTTC.

This clone was observed once. The chain carries TRBV4-2 and TRBJ1-1; no reliable D call. The V gene lost 4 bases and the J gene lost 7 bases, with 10 bases spanning the gap. The CDR3 runs 12 residues. In germline, CDR1 is LGHNA, CDR2 YNFKEQ. The DNA of the CDR3 is TGTGCCAGCAGCCGTACAGCCGGTGAAGCTTTCTTT. This encodes CASSRTAGEAFF.

This clone was counted only a few times. The CDR3 region has the DNA TGTGCCAGCAGTTCGCCGGGACAGGGGAGGTCACCCCTCCACTTT. Protein product: CASSSPGQGRSPLHF. The rearrangement joins TRBV28 to TRBJ1-6; 10 bases are shared with TRBD1. CDR1 is MDHEN and CDR2 is SYDVKM in the germline V gene. V dropped 4 bases and J dropped 10; count of bases not matched to a gene: 7. The CDR3 has 15 residues.

This clone has more than one count but fewer than ten. The gene calls are TRBV2 and TRBJ2-1, with D maybe TRBD2 (6 bases). The germline V and J ends were trimmed by 6 bases and 4 bases, with 16 bases remaining between them. The germline gives CDR1 SNHLY, CDR2 FYNNEI. CDR3 length equals 15 residues. The CDR3 DNA reads TGTGCCAGCAGAGATAGCGGCGCCTCGTACAATGAGCAGTTCTTC. Protein: CASRDSGASYNEQFF.

This clone was detected only a few times. This chain connects TRBV5-1 to TRBJ2-3; weak D call: TRBD2 (6 bases). Trimming left V 4 bases short and J 5 bases short, with 8 bases between. The CDR3 has 12 amino acids. The germline V gene encodes CDR1 SGHRS and CDR2 YFSETQ. The CDR3 bases are TGCGCCAGCAGCCAAGCGGGAGATACGCAGTATTTT. It codes for CASSQAGDTQYF.

The count of this clone is one. The gene calls are TRBV6-2 or TRBV6-3 and TRBJ2-7; 7 bases match TRBD2. The CDR3 extends over 12 amino acids. The germline gives CDR1 MNHEY, CDR2 SVGEGT. Trimming removed 6 bases from V and 4 bases from J; junction bases left unmatched: 3. CDR3 in amino acids: CASSRDYYEQYF. The CDR3 DNA follows: TGTGCCAGCAGCCGGGACTATTACGAGCAGTACTTC.

The rearrangement uses TRBV6-2 or TRBV6-3 and TRBJ1-6; tentative D call: TRBD1 (5 bases). The V end was cut by 0 bases, the J end by 6 bases, with 12 bases between. Germline CDR1 reads MNHEY; CDR2 reads SVGEGT. The CDR3 spans 16 residues. In DNA form, the CDR3 reads TGTGCCAGCAGTTACTCCGGTTGGCAGGGTAATTCACCCCTCCACTTT. Its translation is CASSYSGWQGNSPLHF.

V and J are TRBV7-9 and TRBJ1-2; weak D call: TRBD1 (6 bases). The CDR3 has 14 residues. V shed 8 bases and J shed 4 bases, with 17 bases lying between them. CDR1 is SEHNR and CDR2 is FQNEAQ in the germline V gene (reference sequence). CDR3 nucleotides: TGTGCCAGCCAAGGGGGGGATTTGGTCTATGGCTACACCTTC. This gives the protein CASQGGDLVYGYTF.

This clone was observed a few times. This chain joins TRBV2 and TRBJ1-5; 10 bases agree with TRBD1. The CDR3 spans 17 residues. The V segment lost 5 bases and the J segment 0 bases; nucleotides outside the gene matches: 7. Germline V gene lookup returns CDR1 SNHLY and CDR2 FYNNEI. The CDR3 DNA reads as TGTGCCAGCAGTAAGGAGGGACAGGGGAATAGCAATCAGCCCCAGCATTTT. This gives the protein CASSKEGQGNSNQPQHF.

The chain has TRBV2 and TRBJ1-2, with D perhaps matching TRBD1 (5 bases). V was pared by 7 bases and J by 2 bases, with 17 bases between. In germline, CDR1 is SNHLY, CDR2 FYNNEI. The CDR3 contains 15 residues. CDR3 residues: CASTEQRGTNYGYTF. The CDR3, as DNA: TGTGCCAGCACCGAGCAACGGGGGACGAACTATGGCTACACCTTC. Together with reference TRBV2 and TRBJ1-2, the CDR3 gives the full variable domain: EPEVTQTPSHQVTQMGQEVILRCVPISNHLYFYWYRQILGQKVEFLVSFYNNEISEKSEIFDDQFSVERPDGSNFTLKIRSTKLEDSAMYFCASTEQRGTNYGYTFGSGTRLTVV.

This clone appeared a single time. The V call is TRBV13, the J call TRBJ2-3; no definite D call. The germline gives CDR1 PRHDT, CDR2 FYEKMQ (reference sequence). This CDR3 has 12 amino acids. The V end was cut by 5 bases, the J end by 4 bases, with 7 bases between. The CDR3 sequence: CASSTQSDTQYF. DNA for the CDR3: TGTGCCAGCAGCACGCAGTCAGATACGCAGTATTTT.

This clone was seen a handful of times. The chain links TRBV4-1 to TRBJ1-5; TRBD1 is a possible D gene (5 bases). Trimming left V 5 bases short and J 4 bases short, with 9 bases between. The CDR3 sequence is 13 residues long. Germline lookup yields CDR1 MGHRA and CDR2 YSYEKL. The CDR3 DNA reads TGCGCCAGCAGCTGGACAAGTAATCAGCCCCAGCATTTT. It is translated as CASSWTSNQPQHF.

A single count supports this clone. The CDR3 loop is CASSQSGGETQYF. As DNA, the CDR3 is TGTGCCAGCAGTCAGAGCGGGGGAGAGACCCAGTACTTC. This chain connects TRBV9 to TRBJ2-5, with 8 nucleotides matching TRBD2. Germline V CDR1 and CDR2: SGDLS, YYNGEE. This CDR3 contains 13 residues. V was clipped by 5 bases and J by 4 bases; unmatched bases: 4.

The chain has TRBV25-1 and TRBJ1-1, with D unclear. The CDR3 length is 15 residues. The V gene lost 1 base and the J gene lost 0 bases, with 9 bases spanning the gap. The germline gives CDR1 MGHDK, CDR2 SYGVNS. The CDR3 bases are TGTGCCAGCAGTGAATTGGGCAAATTGAACACTGAAGCTTTCTTT. It encodes CASSELGKLNTEAFF.

V is TRBV6-2 or TRBV6-3 and J is TRBJ2-7; 7 positions match TRBD1. The length of the CDR3 is 14 residues. Germline CDR1 is MNHEY and CDR2 is SVGEGT. V shed 2 bases and J 2 bases; nucleotides not matched to a gene: 3. CDR3 loop: CASSYVTGTYEQYF. The CDR3 region has the DNA TGTGCCAGCAGTTACGTGACAGGGACCTACGAGCAGTACTTC.

The chain uses TRBV28 and TRBJ2-7, with D tentatively TRBD2 (5 bases). Germline CDR1 is MDHEN and CDR2 is SYDVKM. The CDR3 is 15 amino acids. V lost 5 bases, J lost 5 bases, and 19 bases lay in between. The CDR3 DNA is TGTGCCAGCAGTCCGACACAACTAGAGTCCGACGAGCAGTACTTC. Translated: CASSPTQLESDEQYF.

The chain joins TRBV23-1 to TRBJ2-7, with 7 bases lining up with TRBD1. TRBV23-1 is placed among ORFs of uncertain function. V was clipped by 3 bases and J by 3 bases; unmatched bases: 8. The CDR3 has 15 residues. CDR3 sequence reads: CASSHKSAGGYEQYF. CDR3 in DNA: TGCGCCAGCAGTCACAAATCGGCAGGGGGCTACGAGCAGTACTTC.

V gene TRBV6-2 or TRBV6-3 combines with J gene TRBJ2-4, with D possibly being TRBD1 (5 bases). This CDR3 has 18 residues. V was shortened by 4 bases and J by 0 bases, with 19 bases between the two germline ends. Per the germline V gene, CDR1 is MNHEY and CDR2 is SVGEGT. CDR3 sequence (DNA): TGTGCCAGCAGTTTCCCAACCGACAGTCCCATAGCCAAAAACATTCAGTACTTC. It codes for CASSFPTDSPIAKNIQYF.

This clone ranks as medium-sized. The chain joins TRBV27 to TRBJ2-7; 8 positions match TRBD1. The CDR3 contains 14 residues. V lost 6 bases to trimming and J lost 5 bases; unmatched junction nucleotides: 9. Germline-derived CDR1 and CDR2 are MNHEY and SMNVEV (reference sequence). The CDR3 coding sequence is TGTGCCAGCAGCGACAGGGGACCAATGGACGAGCAGTACTTC. Translating it yields CASSDRGPMDEQYF.